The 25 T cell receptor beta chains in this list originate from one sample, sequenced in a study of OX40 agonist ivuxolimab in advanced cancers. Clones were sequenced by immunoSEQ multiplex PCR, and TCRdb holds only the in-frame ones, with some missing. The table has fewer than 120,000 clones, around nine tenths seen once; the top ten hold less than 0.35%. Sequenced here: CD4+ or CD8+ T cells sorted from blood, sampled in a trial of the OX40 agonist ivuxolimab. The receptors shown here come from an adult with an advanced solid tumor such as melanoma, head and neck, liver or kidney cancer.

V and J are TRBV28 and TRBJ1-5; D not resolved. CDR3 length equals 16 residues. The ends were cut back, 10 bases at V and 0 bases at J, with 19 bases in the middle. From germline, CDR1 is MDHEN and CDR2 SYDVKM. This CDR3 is CATTAGSEYSNQPQHF. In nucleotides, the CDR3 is TGTGCCACCACGGCCGGATCAGAATATAGCAATCAGCCCCAGCATTTT.

Here the CDR3 reads CASSPPGFRLGGYEQFF. The CDR3 DNA reads as TGTGCCAGCTCACCACCCGGCTTTAGACTAGGGGGCTATGAGCAGTTCTTC. The chain employs TRBV18 and TRBJ2-1, with a possible D match to TRBD1 (7 bases). Trimming cost V 0 bases and J 8 bases, with 20 bases left between them. The CDR3 extends over 17 amino acids. The germline gives CDR1 KGHSH, CDR2 LQKENI.

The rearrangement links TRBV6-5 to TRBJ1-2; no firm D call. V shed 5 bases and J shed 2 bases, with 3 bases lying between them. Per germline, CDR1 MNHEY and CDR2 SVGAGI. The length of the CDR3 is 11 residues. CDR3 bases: TGTGCCAGCAGTGACAACTATGGCTACACCTTC. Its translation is CASSDNYGYTF.

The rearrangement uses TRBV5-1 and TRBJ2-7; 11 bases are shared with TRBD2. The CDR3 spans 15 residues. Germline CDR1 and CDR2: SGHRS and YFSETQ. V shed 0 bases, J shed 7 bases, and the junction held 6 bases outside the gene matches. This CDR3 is CASSLALAGEGEQYF. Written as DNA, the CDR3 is TGCGCCAGCAGCTTGGCACTAGCGGGAGAGGGGGAGCAGTACTTC.

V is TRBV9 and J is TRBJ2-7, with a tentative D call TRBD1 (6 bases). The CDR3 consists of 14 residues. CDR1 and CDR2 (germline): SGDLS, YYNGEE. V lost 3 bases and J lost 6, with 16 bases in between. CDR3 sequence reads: CASSGSWTVGEQYF. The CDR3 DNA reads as TGTGCCAGCAGCGGTTCATGGACAGTTGGCGAGCAGTACTTC.

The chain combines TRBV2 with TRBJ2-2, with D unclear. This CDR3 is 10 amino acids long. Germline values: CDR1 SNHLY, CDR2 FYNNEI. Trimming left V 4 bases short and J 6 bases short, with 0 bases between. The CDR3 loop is CASSAGELFF. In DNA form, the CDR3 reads TGTGCCAGCAGTGCCGGGGAGCTGTTTTTT.

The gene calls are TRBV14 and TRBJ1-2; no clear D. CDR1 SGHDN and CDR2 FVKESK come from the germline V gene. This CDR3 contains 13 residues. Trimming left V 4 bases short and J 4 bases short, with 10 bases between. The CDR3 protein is CASSLNSRYGYTF. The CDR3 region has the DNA TGTGCCAGCAGCCTAAATTCGCGCTATGGCTACACCTTC. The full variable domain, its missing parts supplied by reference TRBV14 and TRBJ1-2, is EAGVTQFPSHSVIEKGQTVTLRCDPISGHDNLYWYRRVMGKEIKFLLHFVKESKQDESGMPNNRFLAERTGGTYSTLKVQPAELEDSGVYFCASSLNSRYGYTFGSGTRLTVV.

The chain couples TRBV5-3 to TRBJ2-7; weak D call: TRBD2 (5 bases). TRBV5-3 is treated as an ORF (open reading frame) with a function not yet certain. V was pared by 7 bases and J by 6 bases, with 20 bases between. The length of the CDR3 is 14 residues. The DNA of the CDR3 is TGTGCCAGAGAAGGGAGTCGTAGGGTGATCGAGCAGTACTTC. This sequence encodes CAREGSRRVIEQYF.

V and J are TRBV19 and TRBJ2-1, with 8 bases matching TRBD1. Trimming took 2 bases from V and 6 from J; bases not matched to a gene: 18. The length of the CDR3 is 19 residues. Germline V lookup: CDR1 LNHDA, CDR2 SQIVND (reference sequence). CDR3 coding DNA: TGTGCCAGTAGTATATGGGGGGTGACCGTTGTTACAGGGGGCAATGAGCAGTTCTTC. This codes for CASSIWGVTVVTGGNEQFF.

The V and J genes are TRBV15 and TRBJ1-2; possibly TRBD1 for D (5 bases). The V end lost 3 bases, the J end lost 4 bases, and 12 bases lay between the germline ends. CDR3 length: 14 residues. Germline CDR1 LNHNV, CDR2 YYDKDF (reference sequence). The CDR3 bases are TGTGCCACCAGCAGGGCCAGCAGGGTCTATGGCTACACCTTC. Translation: CATSRASRVYGYTF.

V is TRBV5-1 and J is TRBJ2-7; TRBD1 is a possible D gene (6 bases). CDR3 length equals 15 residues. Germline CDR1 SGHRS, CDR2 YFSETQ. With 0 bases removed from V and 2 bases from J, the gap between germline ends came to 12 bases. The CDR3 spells CASSLAGTSPYEQYF. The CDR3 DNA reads TGCGCCAGCAGCTTGGCCGGGACAAGCCCCTACGAGCAGTACTTC.

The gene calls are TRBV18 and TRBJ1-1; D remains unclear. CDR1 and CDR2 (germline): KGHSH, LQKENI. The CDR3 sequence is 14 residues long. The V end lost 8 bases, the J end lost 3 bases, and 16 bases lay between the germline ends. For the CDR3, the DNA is TGTGCCAGCACCAAGGGCAGGAGGGACACTGAAGCTTTCTTT. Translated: CASTKGRRDTEAFF.

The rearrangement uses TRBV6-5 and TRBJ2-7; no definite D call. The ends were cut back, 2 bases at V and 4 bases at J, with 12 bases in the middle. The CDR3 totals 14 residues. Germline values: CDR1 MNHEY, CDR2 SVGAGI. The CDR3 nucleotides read TGTGCCAGCAGTTACAGGCCCTGGATATACGAGCAGTACTTC. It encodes CASSYRPWIYEQYF.

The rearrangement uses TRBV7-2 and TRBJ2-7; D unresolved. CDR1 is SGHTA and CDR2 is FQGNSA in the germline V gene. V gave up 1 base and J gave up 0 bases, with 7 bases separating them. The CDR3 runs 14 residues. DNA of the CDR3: TGTGCCAGCAGCTTAGGGATTAGCTCCTACGAGCAGTACTTC. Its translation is CASSLGISSYEQYF.

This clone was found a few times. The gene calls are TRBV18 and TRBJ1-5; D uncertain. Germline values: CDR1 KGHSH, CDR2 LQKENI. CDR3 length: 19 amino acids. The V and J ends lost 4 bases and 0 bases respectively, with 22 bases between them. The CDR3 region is CASSQMEVSLPNSNQPQHF. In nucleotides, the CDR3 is TGTGCCAGCTCACAAATGGAGGTCAGCCTACCAAATAGCAATCAGCCCCAGCATTTT. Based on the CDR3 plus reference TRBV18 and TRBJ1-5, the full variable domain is NAGVMQNPRHLVRRRGQEARLRCSPMKGHSHVYWYRQLPEEGLKFMVYLQKENIIDESGMPKERFSAEFPKEGPSILRIQQVVRGDSAAYFCASSQMEVSLPNSNQPQHFGDGTRLSIL.

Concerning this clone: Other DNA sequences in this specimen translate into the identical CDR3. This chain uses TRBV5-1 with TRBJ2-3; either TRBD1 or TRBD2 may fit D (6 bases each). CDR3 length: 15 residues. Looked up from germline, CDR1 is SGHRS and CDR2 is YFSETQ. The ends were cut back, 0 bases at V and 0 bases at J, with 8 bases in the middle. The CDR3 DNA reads TGCGCCAGCAGCTTGGAGGGGGGTAGCACAGATACGCAGTATTTT. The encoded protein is CASSLEGGSTDTQYF.

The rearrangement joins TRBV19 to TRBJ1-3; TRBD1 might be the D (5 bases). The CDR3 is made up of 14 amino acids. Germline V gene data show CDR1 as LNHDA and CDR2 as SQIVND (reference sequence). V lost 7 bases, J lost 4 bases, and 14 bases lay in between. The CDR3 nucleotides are TGTGCCAGTACCCTTAGGGGTACGGGAAACACCATATATTTT. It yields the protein CASTLRGTGNTIYF. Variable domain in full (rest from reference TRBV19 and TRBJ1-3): DGGITQSPKYLFRKEGQNVTLSCEQNLNHDAMYWYRQDPGQGLRLIYYSQIVNDFQKGDIAEGYSVSREKKESFPLTVTSAQKNPTAFYLCASTLRGTGNTIYFGEGSWLTVV.

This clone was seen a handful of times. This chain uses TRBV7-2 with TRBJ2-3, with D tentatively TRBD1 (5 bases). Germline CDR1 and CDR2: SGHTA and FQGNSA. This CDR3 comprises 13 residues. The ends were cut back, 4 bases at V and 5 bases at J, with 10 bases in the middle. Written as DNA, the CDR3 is TGTGCCAGCAGCTCTCTCCAGGGAGATACGCAGTATTTT. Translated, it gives CASSSLQGDTQYF.

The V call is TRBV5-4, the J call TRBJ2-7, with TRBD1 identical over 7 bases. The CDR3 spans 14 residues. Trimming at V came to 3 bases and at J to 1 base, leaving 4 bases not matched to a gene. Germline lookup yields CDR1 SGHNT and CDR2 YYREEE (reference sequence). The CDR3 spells CASSSNRGSYEQYF. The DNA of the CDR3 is TGTGCCAGCAGCTCGAACAGGGGTTCCTACGAGCAGTACTTC.

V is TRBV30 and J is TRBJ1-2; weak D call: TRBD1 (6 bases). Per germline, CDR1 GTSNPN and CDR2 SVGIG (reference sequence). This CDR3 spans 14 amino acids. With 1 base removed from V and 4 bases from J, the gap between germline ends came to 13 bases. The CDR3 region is CAWSAPQGFYGYTF. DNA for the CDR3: TGTGCCTGGAGTGCCCCACAGGGATTCTATGGCTACACCTTC.

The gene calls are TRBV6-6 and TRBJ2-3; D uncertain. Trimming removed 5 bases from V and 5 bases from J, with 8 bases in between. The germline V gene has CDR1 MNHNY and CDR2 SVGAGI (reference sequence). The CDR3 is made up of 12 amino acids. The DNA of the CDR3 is TGTGCCAGCAGTCGAACCGTAGATACGCAGTATTTT. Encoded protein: CASSRTVDTQYF.

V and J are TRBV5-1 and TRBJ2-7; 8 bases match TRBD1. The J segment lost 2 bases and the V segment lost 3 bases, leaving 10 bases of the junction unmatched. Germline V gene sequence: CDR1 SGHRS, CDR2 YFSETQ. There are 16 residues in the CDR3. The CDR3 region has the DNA TGCGCCAGCAGCTCCCTTGGACAGGGCGACCCCTACGAGCAGTACTTC. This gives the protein CASSSLGQGDPYEQYF.

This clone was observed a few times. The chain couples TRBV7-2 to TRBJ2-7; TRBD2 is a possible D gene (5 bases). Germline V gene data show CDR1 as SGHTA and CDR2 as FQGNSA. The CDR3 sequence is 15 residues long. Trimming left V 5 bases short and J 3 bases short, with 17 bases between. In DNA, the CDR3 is TGTGCCAGCAGCCACGGACTGATAGACGGCTACGAGCAGTACTTC. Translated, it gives CASSHGLIDGYEQYF.

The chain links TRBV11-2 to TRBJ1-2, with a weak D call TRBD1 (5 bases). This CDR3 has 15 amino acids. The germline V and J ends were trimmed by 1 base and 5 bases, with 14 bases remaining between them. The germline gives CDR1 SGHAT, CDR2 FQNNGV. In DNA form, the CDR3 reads TGTGCCAGCAGCTTAGTTGCAGGGTGGAAGTATGGCTACACCTTC. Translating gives CASSLVAGWKYGYTF.

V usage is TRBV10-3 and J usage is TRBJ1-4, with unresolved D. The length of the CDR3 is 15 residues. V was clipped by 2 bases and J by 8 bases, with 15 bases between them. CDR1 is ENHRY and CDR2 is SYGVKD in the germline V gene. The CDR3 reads CAISEQRLEREKLFF. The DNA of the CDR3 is TGTGCCATCAGTGAGCAGAGGTTGGAAAGGGAAAAACTGTTTTTT.